This TCR beta chain comes out of a study of CD8+CD57+ T cells in acquired aplastic anemia. The wider study: Roughly 3 ug was the average amount of DNA from sorted CD4+ and CD8+ cells. Study-wide results and limits: Significance was not reached for CD8+ Simpson's diversity between patients and controls. Researchers report that around 31 CD8+ CDR3 sequences appeared in both patients and controls.

As regards this clonotype: Its specificity is not known. No conserved phenylalanine or tryptophan is present at the end of the CDR3, so a read error is the likely explanation.

V lost 7 bases to trimming and J lost 13 bases, with 20 bases between them. This CDR3 contains 13 residues. CDR1 and CDR2 (germline): SNHLY, FYNNEI. TCR beta VDJ and CDR3 were profiled, and genomic DNA was the template. Each CDR3 protein is one row after TCRdb ran MiXCR on the reads. The sample has around 400,000 distinct CDR3 sequences, 60% to 80% seen once; the top ten hold under 5%. The clonotype originates from a human donor in good health, serving as a control. Sequencing input: sorted CD4+, CD8+, or CD8+CD57+ T cells (not recorded which) from PBMCs. This chain connects TRBV2 to TRBJ2-1; D unclear. The CDR3 here is CASTPLGTDDQFC. The CDR3 DNA reads as TGTGCCAGCACTCCGCTAGGCACCGACGACCAGTTCTGT.